Each of the 9 T cell receptor beta chains below was sequenced from the same sample in a study of OX40 agonist ivuxolimab in advanced cancers. Here immunoSEQ multiplex PCR was the method, and the copy in TCRdb shows in-frame clones only, minus some. Of 21,000 or so clones in the sample, around 76% were seen once. This specimen was CD4+ or CD8+ T cells sorted from blood, taken in a trial of the OX40 agonist ivuxolimab. These receptor sequences come from an adult with an advanced solid tumor such as melanoma, head and neck, liver or kidney cancer.

CDR3 bases: TGTGCCTGGAGTGACATCTATGGCTACACCTTC. Translation gives CAWSDIYGYTF. The gene calls are TRBV30 and TRBJ1-2; D unresolved. V shed 1 base and J shed 4 bases, with 4 bases lying between them. Germline V CDR1 and CDR2: GTSNPN, SVGIG (reference sequence). There are 11 residues in the CDR3.

This clone has only a few counts. The chain carries TRBV29-1 and TRBJ2-1, with unresolved D. The CDR3 covers 12 residues. Germline V gene sequence: CDR1 SQVTM, CDR2 ANQGSEA. V was cut by 6 bases and J by 0 bases, with 6 bases left in between. CDR3 nucleotides: TGCAGCGTAAAAGTCTCCTACAATGAGCAGTTCTTC. Protein product: CSVKVSYNEQFF.

This chain joins TRBV5-8 and TRBJ1-5; D not certain. In germline, CDR1 is SGHTS, CDR2 YDEGEE. Deletions cut 0 bases from V and 7 bases from J, with 5 bases between. This CDR3 spans 12 amino acids. The CDR3 region is CASSLAYQPQHF. Written as DNA, the CDR3 is TGTGCCAGCAGCTTGGCGTACCAGCCCCAGCATTTT.

This chain joins TRBV5-1 and TRBJ1-3; D gene unclear. The germline V gene has CDR1 SGHRS and CDR2 YFSETQ. Trimming took 4 bases from V and 4 from J, leaving 18 bases between them. This CDR3 is 16 amino acids long. The CDR3 nucleotides are TGCGCCAGCAGCCCTAACCTCTATAACCCAGGAAACACCATATATTTT. It encodes CASSPNLYNPGNTIYF.

The rearrangement links TRBV13 to TRBJ2-7, with a possible D match to TRBD1 (5 bases). Germline lookup yields CDR1 PRHDT and CDR2 FYEKMQ (reference sequence). The length of the CDR3 is 15 residues. Trimming shortened V by 0 bases and J by 1 base, and 10 bases separated the two germline ends. The CDR3 DNA is TGTGCCAGCAGCTTAGGACTGCAGGGATCCTACGAGCAGTACTTC. Amino acids: CASSLGLQGSYEQYF. The whole variable domain, filled in from reference TRBV13 and TRBJ2-7, reads AAGVIQSPRHLIKEKRETATLKCYPIPRHDTVYWYQQGPGQDPQFLISFYEKMQSDKGSIPDRFSAQQFSDYHSELNMSSLELGDSALYFCASSLGLQGSYEQYFGPGTRLTVT.

This rearrangement joins TRBV4-1 to TRBJ1-5; no reliable D call. This CDR3 has 16 residues. Between the trimmed V and J ends, which lost 1 base and 0 bases, there was a span of 10 bases. Looked up from germline, CDR1 is MGHRA and CDR2 is YSYEKL. CDR3 in amino acids: CASSQVITVSNQPQHF. The CDR3 DNA follows: TGCGCCAGCAGCCAAGTGATAACAGTTAGCAATCAGCCCCAGCATTTT.

The V gene is TRBV5-1, the J gene TRBJ1-4; no firm D call. The CDR3 runs to 14 residues. The germline V and J ends were trimmed by 1 base and 8 bases, with 12 bases remaining between them. The germline V gene has CDR1 SGHRS and CDR2 YFSETQ. CDR3 nucleotides: TGCGCCAGCAGCTTGTCCCGAGTAGGGGAAAAACTGTTTTTT. Protein: CASSLSRVGEKLFF.

The CDR3 region is CASIPKRGVGETQYF. The CDR3 DNA reads TGTGCCAGCATTCCGAAGCGGGGGGTCGGGGAGACCCAGTACTTC. This chain uses TRBV6-6 with TRBJ2-5, with 9 bases lining up with TRBD2. Trimming at V came to 7 bases and at J to 5 bases, leaving 11 bases not matched to a gene. Germline lookup yields CDR1 MNHNY and CDR2 SVGAGI (reference sequence). CDR3 size: 15 residues.

V usage is TRBV19 and J usage is TRBJ1-5; TRBD1 is a possible D gene (5 bases). The CDR3 runs 14 residues. Germline values: CDR1 LNHDA, CDR2 SQIVND (reference sequence). Trimming removed 6 bases at V and 6 bases at J, with 15 bases between. The CDR3 DNA follows: TGTGCCAGTAGCCGGGGTGAGGGGAGTCAGCCCCAGCATTTT. Translated: CASSRGEGSQPQHF.